The clone carrying this TCR beta chain appeared a few times. Its antigen is undetermined. Isolated RNA was reverse transcribed in full, so expressed TCRB transcripts were sequenced. Several million reads was the average for naive, central memory and regulatory T cell samples. Some clones are missing from TCRdb's copy, which holds only in-frame ones; the method was immunoSEQ multiplex PCR. The table shows about 150,000 clones, with about a tenth occurring only once. Per germline, CDR1 MDHEN and CDR2 SYDVKM. V lost 2 bases and J lost 0; bases outside the gene matches: 3. The CDR3 extends over 16 amino acids. This entry belongs to a study of beta chain features in type 1 diabetes. Overall study context: Sorted cell examination encompassed 100 million to 110 million cells across all samples. Study-wide findings and caveats: Type 1 diabetes patients had moderately but significantly shorter TCRB CDR3s in all four CD4+ subsets.

Sorting based on CD45RO/CCR7/CD25/CD127/CD95/CD27 separated CD4+ naive, central memory, regulatory and stem cell-like memory cells. The source is a man aged 25-40 years with type 1 diabetes. This sequence joins TRBV28 and TRBJ2-5; 10 bases fit TRBD1. Sequencing was carried out using central memory CD4+ T cells from blood. CDR3 nucleotide sequence: TGTGCCAGCAGTTTAGGGGGACAGGGGTACCAAGAGACCCAGTACTTC. This sequence encodes CASSLGGQGYQETQYF.